The clone carrying this T cell receptor beta chain was picked up many times. Its antigen is unidentified. The sample comes from a study of spatial heterogeneity in lung cancer. Study-level results: Tracking of tumor mutation counts was seen in expanded intratumoral alpha and beta TCR counts.

The time point denotes: sample taken at primary tumor resection. Via MiXCR, TCRdb re-called the 5' RACE reads, giving one row per CDR3 protein. The data show 24,000 or so distinct CDR3 sequences, approximately 9% seen once. This CDR3 region has 11 residues. Germline V CDR1 and CDR2: GTSNPN, SVGIG (reference sequence). V shed 0 bases and J shed 6 bases, with 6 bases lying between them. The sequence was collected from a male donor with early-stage non-small cell lung cancer. The sequencing used lung tumor tissue, collected at surgery. This chain joins TRBV30 and TRBJ2-7; D gene uncertain. CDR3 sequence reads: CAWSVGAEQYF. CDR3 coding DNA: TGTGCCTGGAGTGTTGGCGCCGAGCAGTACTTC.